Listed here is a single T cell receptor (beta chain). This clone was counted once. Its antigen is unknown. Base qualities are not provided; no much larger clone lies one nucleotide away. The collaborating institutions used their own protocols to collect whole blood in K2EDTA tubes. Collaborator samples were shipped for TCRbeta analysis as frozen whole blood, isolated PBMCs, or DNA extracted from either sample type. The sample comes from a study of blood T cell repertoires in COVID-19 (dated by TCRdb to 2020 to 2022). With respect to the entire study: Samples covering the acute and convalescent phases of COVID-19 were provided by collaborators in the United States, Italy and Spain. The material from the prospective study consisted of cDNA or gDNA derived from T cells, B-cell-depleted T cells, or PBMCs. The dataset comprised deeply sampled blood TCRbeta repertoires from subjects exposed to, actively infected with, or recovered from COVID-19. The repertoires were released in a freely available public database meant as a resource for research on the immune response to SARS-CoV-2. The samples were drawn from two sources: the first 160 participants of the ongoing ImmuneRACE study, and 1,200 or so subjects contributed by 6 global collaborators. The sample metadata nearly always contained a de-identified subject ID, COVID-19 status, age in years and sex. Where available, HLA class I and class II types were obtained from metadata supplied by the sample provider rather than from assay-based typing. Study-level results and caveats: How much clinical and demographic metadata was included differed by source and by participant, and the metadata was provided uncurated.

TCRbeta CDR3 regions were amplified from genomic DNA by means of the immunoSEQ Assay, a bias-controlled multiplex PCR. In the paper's pipeline: Within the assay, amplification of reference gene primers was used to estimate how many nucleated cells each sample contained. To quantify the absolute abundance of each unique TCRbeta CDR3 rearrangement, sequence reads were collapsed and filtered. For each sample, productive Simpson clonality was calculated by taking the square root of Simpson's diversity index across productive rearrangements. TCRdb took this table from immuneACCESS and kept in-frame rearrangements with V and J called. Such tables lack part of the clones; where checked against another copy, unresolved V genes explain under half of the gap, and the rest is unexplained. The DNA gave D and trimming, while V, J and clone size come from that table. A total of tens of thousands of clones appear in this sample, around 77% of them only once. The ten largest account for roughly 20% of the sample.

The sequenced sample was peripheral blood. The sequence derives from an elderly man with active or convalescent COVID-19.

The DNA sequence is as follows: TGTGCCAGCAGCTTAGGGGCAGGGCAGGACACTGAAGCTTTCTTT. Its amino acids are CASSLGAGQDTEAFF. In this chain, TRBV7-9 is recombined with TRBJ1-1; TRBD1 is a weak D gene call, 5 bases matching. V and J lose 1 base and 3 bases, and a span of 12 bases separates them. The CDR3 holds 15 amino acids from the cysteine to the phenylalanine. The CDR3 DNA has 45 bases and is translated from base 1. The germline V gene encodes CDR1 SEHNR and CDR2 FQNEAQ (reference sequence).